Sequencing of this T cell receptor (beta chain) was carried out in a study of cytomegalovirus exposure and HLA in healthy donors. General study results and limits: A link between a missense DCLRE1C variant and TCR beta V- and J-gene trimming emerged from a later analysis. The only immune exposure information that was available was CMV serostatus.

The PCR employed 60 Vbeta primers together with 13 Jbeta primers. Libraries were prepared by immunoSEQ multiplex PCR; TCRdb keeps only in-frame clonotypes and omits some of them. This repertoire shows 200,000 to 300,000 clones, about 81% found once; its top ten account for 5.4%. About this clone: What it binds is not known.

Germline lookup yields CDR1 SGHDT and CDR2 YYEEEE. The V end was cut by 5 bases, the J end by 11 bases, with 22 bases between. This CDR3 region has 14 residues. The clonotype comes from a woman in her thirties or forties in good health and CMV-seropositive. The genes are TRBV5-6 and TRBJ1-1; D is uncertain. Sample: PBMCs. CDR3 DNA sequence: TGTGCCAGCAGATTGTCCCACTTCGGGGTAGGGGCTTTCTTT. Encoded protein: CASRLSHFGVGAFF. Based on the CDR3 plus reference TRBV5-6 and TRBJ1-1, the full variable domain is DAGVTQSPTHLIKTRGQQVTLRCSPKSGHDTVSWYQQALGQGPQFIFQYYEEEERQRGNFPDRFSGHQFPNYSSELNVNALLLGDSALYLCASRLSHFGVGAFFGQGTRLTVV.